This T cell receptor beta chain originates from a study of identical twins. Study-wide results and limits: Fewer insertions were carried by abundant cord blood beta clonotypes, but none was seen in memory repertoires.

One entry per CDR3 protein, called by TCRdb with MiXCR from the 5' RACE reads. The table records hundreds of thousands of distinct CDR3 sequences, roughly an eighth of them present only once. The CDR3 is made up of 15 amino acids. The V and J ends lost 4 bases and 8 bases, in that order; junction bases with no gene match: 8. CDR1 MNHEY and CDR2 SVGAGI come from the germline V gene. This clonotype appeared a few times. Its antigen is unknown. The same sample was also used in a study of yellow fever vaccine responses in identical twins.

The chain links TRBV6-5 to TRBJ1-2; TRBD1 matches 12 bases. Sequencing used PBMCs. The sequence derives from a woman aged 18-29 years in good health. The CDR3 loop is CASSSGQGASRGYTF. The CDR3 DNA follows: TGTGCCAGCAGTTCGGGACAGGGGGCTAGTAGGGGCTACACCTTC.